This T cell receptor beta chain was retrieved from a study of regulatory T cells in long-lasting Graves disease listed by TCRdb under 2021. Background on the whole study: Persistent Graves' disease meant more than 5 years of antithyroid drug treatment with TSH receptor autoantibodies that stayed positive. A total of some 33 samples were covered by TCR sequencing, comprising some 13 persistent and some 20 newly diagnosed Graves' disease patients. Antithyroid drugs had been taken for approximately 10 years on average by persistent Graves' disease patients in the clinical cohort. The study took place in China and was registered as a clinical trial. Peripheral blood TCR sequencing and RNA sequencing compared persistent Graves' disease patients with newly diagnosed Graves' disease patients.

Findings and caveats that apply to the study as a whole: Because the primary lesion, thyroid tissue, could not be accessed, the study looked at peripheral blood alone. Compared with newly diagnosed patients, patients with persistent Graves' disease had lower TCR Shannon entropy and fewer highly expanded clones, which suggests clonal expansion. Sequencing and analysis were restricted to the TCR beta chain. The small sample size was acknowledged by the authors as a limitation that may reduce accuracy. Preferential use of TRBV28, TRBJ1-2 and TRBJ2-5 was observed in persistent disease, whereas TRBV20-1 and TRBJ2-1 were favored in newly diagnosed disease. Persistent patients shared more public clonotypes among themselves (approximately 2,500) than newly diagnosed patients did (about 1,000).

This clonotype came up many times. Its antigen is currently not known. Base qualities are missing; no much larger clone stands one base away. The CDR3 sequence holds 14 residues, the cysteine and phenylalanine included. Solely the CDR3 DNA is kept, with 42 bases framed from the first base. Trimming at the junction amounts to 6 bases on V and 1 base on J, and the germline ends lie 12 bases apart. Taken from the germline V gene, the CDR1 and CDR2 loops are SNHLY and FYNNEI. Library construction relied on multiplex PCR. Sequencing was performed on an Illumina HiSeq 4000. To build TCR beta libraries, CDR3 regions were amplified by Arm-PCR using iRepertoire HTBI primers. Before sequencing, the PCR products went through gel purification. The study's processing was this. Across samples, 60 to 70 TRBV and 15 or so TRBJ segments were identified and used for gene usage analysis of CDR3 amino acid clonotypes. COPE and FqMerger were used to merge filtered high-quality paired reads into contigs. BLAST was used to align contigs to the IMGT TRBV, TRBD and TRBJ reference genes, and CDR3 was defined following IMGT. Any clonotype with a frequency above 0.1% was counted as a highly expanded clone. Shannon entropy served as the measure of repertoire diversity, while the Gini coefficient captured V-J evenness. A clonotype was considered public if more than one individual shared it. The public reads were quality trimmed at Q25 with fastp and then assembled into clones with MiXCR by TCRdb, keeping productive beta chains. One record per CDR3 amino acid sequence lists the most common genes and DNA. The authors' filters were not applied to this entry. Recorded for this sample are approximately 690,000 distinct CDR3 sequences; 25% to 30% of them occurred a single time. 42% of the sample rests with the top ten.

The sample's time point label, decoded: persistent/refractory GD, antithyroid drugs over 5 years with positive TRAb. For both TCR sequencing and RNA sequencing, RNA was extracted from PBMCs using TRIzol. The diagnosis of Graves' disease was made according to American Thyroid Association guidelines. The patients came from an endocrinology department in Xi'an, China. Each patient gave 7.5 to 10 milliliters of peripheral blood, collected in an EDTA anticoagulant tube. Ficoll Paque Plus density gradient separation was used to isolate PBMCs, and no further T cell sorting was performed. RNA quality was checked with an Agilent 2100 Bioanalyzer and agarose gel, and concentration with a NanoDrop 2000.

The V gene is TRBV2 and the J gene is TRBJ2-5, with TRBD2 perhaps the D gene, on 5 matching bases. The receptor was isolated from a female donor with Graves disease. Material: peripheral blood mononuclear cells (PBMCs), obtained when the disease was refractory, from a patient treated with antithyroid drugs. The base sequence is TGTGCCAGCAGACAGACTACCTCCCAAGAGACCCAGTACTTC. It codes for CASRQTTSQETQYF.